This T cell receptor beta chain was found in a study of T cells in Graves' hyperthyroidism and ophthalmopathy. Amplification targeted TCR beta CDR3 regions from RNA transcripts. TCR CDR3 regions were first amplified by RT-PCR with HTBI primers. TCRdb re-analysed the multiplex PCR reads in MiXCR, keeping a single row per CDR3 protein. The sample lists roughly 570,000 distinct CDR3 sequences; approximately 15% were seen once. V was clipped by 10 bases and J by 3 bases; unmatched bases: 9. In germline, CDR1 is ENHRY, CDR2 SYGVKD. The CDR3 is 14 amino acids. Those patients with uncontrolled infection, other autoimmune disease, pregnancy or lactation were excluded. This clonotype occurred a few times. The antigen remains unidentified. Notes on the study in general: Ophthalmopathy and stable hyperthyroidism were told apart by a 13 V-J model. Blood samples included most of the expanded thyroid clonotypes exceeding 0.001.

The specimen sequenced was blood. The origin of this receptor is a woman under 40 with Graves' hyperthyroidism. This chain links TRBV10-3 with TRBJ1-1; 9 bases fit TRBD1. The CDR3 sequence: CASRDRDLHTEAFF. CDR3 DNA sequence: TGTGCCAGCAGGGACAGGGATTTGCACACTGAAGCTTTCTTT.